The rows below give T cell receptor beta chains drawn from one sample of a study of shared clonotypes between healthy human individuals. Only in-frame clones appear in the TCRdb table, and some are missing; sequencing was by immunoSEQ multiplex PCR. The repertoire includes fewer than 600,000 clones, about 74% of them detected once, and around 12% sits in the top ten. The sample consisted of PBMCs. Every receptor here comes from a middle-aged woman in good health. Some clones in this sample may be carry-over from other donors' samples. CDR3s include the opening cysteine and the closing phenylalanine or tryptophan. Each record gives: clone size, V gene, J gene, D gene, CDR3 protein, CDR3 DNA. A D gene is named only where the DNA matches it firmly. Clone sizes are given selectively: once, few, many, or a class where the clone is expanded.

size: .
V: TRBV7-2
J: TRBJ2-3
D: .
CDR3: CASSPLTSTDTQYF
DNA: TGTGCCAGCAGCCCCCTGACCAGCACAGATACGCAGTATTTT

size: .
V: TRBV28
J: TRBJ1-5
D: .
CDR3: CASSLGKGSLSNQPQHF
DNA: TGTGCCAGCAGTTTAGGTAAGGGCAGCCTTAGCAATCAGCCCCAGCATTTT

size: .
V: TRBV11-3
J: TRBJ2-5
D: .
CDR3: CASSLGALASQETQYF
DNA: TGTGCCAGCAGCTTAGGGGCTCTAGCCAGCCAAGAGACCCAGTACTTC

size: .
V: TRBV18
J: TRBJ1-1
D: .
CDR3: CASSPTGPEAMNTEAFF
DNA: TGTGCCAGCTCACCAACAGGGCCCGAAGCAATGAACACTGAAGCTTTCTTT

size: .
V: TRBV15
J: TRBJ2-6
D: .
CDR3: CATSANGGSGANVLTF
DNA: TGTGCCACCAGCGCAAACGGGGGCTCTGGGGCCAACGTCCTGACTTTC

size: .
V: TRBV7-9
J: TRBJ2-7
D: TRBD1
CDR3: CASSPRTGTYEQYF
DNA: TGTGCCAGCAGCCCACGGACAGGGACCTACGAGCAGTACTTC

size: .
V: TRBV25-1
J: TRBJ2-7
D: .
CDR3: CASSPGLLEQYF
DNA: TGTGCCAGCAGTCCGGGACTCCTCGAGCAGTACTTC

size: .
V: TRBV4-2
J: TRBJ2-7
D: TRBD2
CDR3: CASSHRTSGTYEQYF
DNA: TGTGCCAGCAGCCACCGGACTAGCGGGACTTACGAGCAGTACTTC

size: .
V: TRBV9
J: TRBJ2-7
D: TRBD2
CDR3: CASSLTSGPSYEQYF
DNA: TGTGCCAGCAGCCTTACTAGCGGGCCCTCCTACGAGCAGTACTTC

size: .
V: TRBV5-1
J: TRBJ2-7
D: TRBD2
CDR3: CASSSLAGSSYEQYF
DNA: TGCGCCAGCAGCAGTCTAGCGGGGAGCTCCTACGAGCAGTACTTC

size: .
V: TRBV2
J: TRBJ2-2
D: .
CDR3: CASSGKETGELFF
DNA: TGTGCCAGCAGTGGAAAGGAAACCGGGGAGCTGTTTTTT

size: .
V: TRBV7-9
J: TRBJ2-7
D: .
CDR3: CASSLIAGTYEQYF
DNA: TGTGCCAGCAGTTTAATTGCGGGGACCTACGAGCAGTACTTC

size: few
V: TRBV11-3
J: TRBJ2-5
D: .
CDR3: CASPGDQYF
DNA: TGTGCCAGCCCCGGGGACCAGTACTTC

size: .
V: TRBV6-6
J: TRBJ2-7
D: TRBD1
CDR3: CASRFTGGVEQYF
DNA: TGTGCCAGCAGATTCACAGGGGGCGTCGAGCAGTACTTC

size: once
V: TRBV5-4
J: TRBJ2-5
D: TRBD2
CDR3: CASSSPPTTAGNGKTQYF
DNA: TGTGCCAGCAGCTCCCCTCCCACTACAGCGGGGAACGGAAAGACCCAGTACTTC

size: .
V: TRBV4-2
J: TRBJ2-1
D: TRBD2
CDR3: CASSQDHWASGSDDEQFF
DNA: TGTGCCAGCAGCCAAGATCACTGGGCTAGCGGGAGTGACGATGAGCAGTTCTTC

size: .
V: TRBV7-9
J: TRBJ1-5
D: .
CDR3: CASSQDGILGPQHF
DNA: TGTGCCAGCAGCCAGGACGGGATCTTGGGGCCCCAGCATTTT

size: .
V: TRBV7-8
J: TRBJ2-6
D: TRBD2
CDR3: CASSLWGLADLSGANVLTF
DNA: TGTGCCAGCAGCTTGTGGGGCCTAGCGGACCTCTCTGGGGCCAACGTCCTGACTTTC

size: many
V: TRBV2
J: TRBJ2-7
D: TRBD1
CDR3: CASSEQGESNEQYF
DNA: TGTGCCAGCAGTGAACAGGGGGAGTCCAACGAGCAGTACTTC

size: many
V: TRBV10-1
J: TRBJ2-7
D: TRBD1
CDR3: CASSETTGALDEQYF
DNA: TGCGCCAGCAGTGAGACGACAGGGGCCCTGGACGAGCAGTACTTC

size: .
V: TRBV12-5
J: TRBJ1-1
D: .
CDR3: CASGLERGTEAFF
DNA: TGTGCTAGTGGCCTGGAACGGGGGACTGAAGCTTTCTTT

size: .
V: TRBV30
J: TRBJ2-7
D: TRBD2
CDR3: CAWSPPGLATTYEQYF
DNA: TGTGCCTGGAGCCCACCGGGACTAGCGACTACCTACGAGCAGTACTTC

size: .
V: TRBV30
J: TRBJ2-1
D: TRBD2
CDR3: CAWSGGSLYNEQFF
DNA: TGTGCCTGGAGTGGCGGGAGTCTCTACAATGAGCAGTTCTTC

size: few
V: TRBV19
J: TRBJ2-7
D: TRBD2
CDR3: CASSGELLAGKYEQYF
DNA: TGTGCCAGTAGTGGGGAGCTACTAGCGGGAAAATACGAGCAGTACTTC

size: .
V: TRBV27
J: TRBJ1-2
D: .
CDR3: CASSPTGGYGYTF
DNA: TGTGCCAGCAGCCCTACCGGGGGGTACGGCTACACCTTC

size: .
V: TRBV7-2
J: TRBJ2-7
D: TRBD1
CDR3: CASSLVSGQGFNEQYF
DNA: TGTGCCAGCAGCTTAGTGTCGGGACAGGGCTTCAACGAGCAGTACTTC

size: .
V: TRBV7-5
J: TRBJ2-1
D: .
CDR3: CASGGPDNEQFF
DNA: TGTGCCAGCGGGGGGCCAGACAATGAGCAGTTCTTC

size: .
V: TRBV27
J: TRBJ1-1
D: .
CDR3: CASSLVSPQESNTEAFF
DNA: TGTGCCAGCAGTTTAGTATCCCCACAGGAGTCAAACACTGAAGCTTTCTTT